The text below deals with one TCR beta chain. This entry is derived from a study of blood T cell repertoires in COVID-19. Study information: Sample material is recorded as cDNA or gDNA derived from T cells, B-cell-depleted T cells, or PBMCs.

V lost 1 base, J lost 0 bases, and 4 bases lay in between. The CDR3 consists of 14 residues. Germline loops: CDR1 SGHRS, CDR2 YFSETQ. Authors' methods: The assay estimated nucleated cells by amplifying reference gene primers. Profiled with immunoSEQ multiplex PCR; TCRdb holds only in-frame clones, not every one. That table gives V, J and clone size, and the DNA gave D and trimming. Seen here are 310,000 or so clones, roughly 84% observed once, and the top ten hold 1%. Sequencing was performed on peripheral blood. The TCR comes from a man aged 45 to 65 with active or convalescent COVID-19. The chain combines TRBV5-1 with TRBJ2-2, with D unresolved. Written as DNA, the CDR3 is TGCGCCAGCAGCTTGAACACGAACACCGGGGAGCTGTTTTTT. It yields the protein CASSLNTNTGELFF.